The clone carrying this T cell receptor beta chain has a count of ten or more. Its specificity is unknown. CDR3 length equals 14 residues. Germline V gene lookup returns CDR1 SEHNR and CDR2 FQNEAQ (reference sequence). Trimming at V came to 3 bases and at J to 0 bases, leaving 2 bases not matched to a gene. Sequencing libraries made from TCR beta cDNA carried unique molecular identifiers. From the PCR reads, TCRdb called clonotypes with MiXCR, one entry per CDR3 protein. Among fewer than 550,000 distinct CDR3 sequences listed, around a third were seen once. The sample is drawn from a study of post-analysis software for immune sequencing data. Study-wide results and caveats: When patients were compared with controls, about five TRBV segments were more frequent, TRBV5-6, TRBV5-1 and TRBV20-1 among them.

The chain joins TRBV7-9 to TRBJ2-7; 7 bases agree with TRBD1. The sample consisted of blood. This clonotype was sampled from a girl aged 2-17 years with multiple sclerosis. This chain's CDR3 is CASSLGTASYEQYF. The CDR3 region has the DNA TGTGCCAGCAGCTTGGGGACAGCCTCCTACGAGCAGTACTTC.